Following are 23 T cell receptor beta chains from one sample sequenced in a study of T cells in Graves' hyperthyroidism and ophthalmopathy. Using RNA transcripts as the source, TCR beta CDR3 regions were amplified. The study used the HTBI primer set for a first-round RT-PCR of the TCR CDR3. TCRdb analysed the multiplex PCR reads with MiXCR anew, one entry per CDR3 protein. The sample lists about 420,000 distinct CDR3 sequences, about 13% occurring once. Sequencing was carried out using blood. These receptor sequences come from a woman under 30 with Graves' hyperthyroidism.

This rearrangement joins TRBV7-9 to TRBJ2-7; D perhaps matches TRBD2 (7 bases). V was cut by 4 bases and J by 6 bases, with 16 bases left in between. Germline loops: CDR1 SEHNR, CDR2 FQNEAQ (reference sequence). The CDR3 totals 14 residues. As DNA, the CDR3 is TGTGCCAGCAGCTCCCCCCAGGGAGGGGGCGAGCAGTACTTC. Amino acids: CASSSPQGGGEQYF.

This clonotype occurred many times. The chain employs TRBV28 and TRBJ2-1; D perhaps matches TRBD1 (6 bases). V lost 6 bases, J lost 13 bases, and 13 bases lay in between. This CDR3 has 11 amino acids. Germline V gives CDR1 MDHEN, CDR2 SYDVKM. This chain's CDR3 is CASSSTGNQFF. The CDR3 bases are TGTGCCAGCAGCTCTACAGGGAATCAGTTCTTC.

Notes on this clonotype: A read error may explain this, as a much larger clone is one base away. This chain joins TRBV20-1 and TRBJ2-7; a weak D match, TRBD2 (5 bases). Germline lookup yields CDR1 DFQATT and CDR2 SNEGSKA (reference sequence). V was clipped by 6 bases and J by 2 bases, with 14 bases between them. CDR3 size: 13 residues. This CDR3 reads CSASGIDPYEQYF. The DNA of the CDR3 is TGCAGTGCCTCCGGGATAGATCCCTACGAGCAGTACTTC.

This clonotype was seen just once. The chain carries TRBV29-1 and TRBJ2-7; D is undetermined. Germline V gene sequence: CDR1 SQVTM, CDR2 ANQGSEA. V gave up 6 bases and J gave up 2 bases, with 14 bases separating them. The CDR3 has 13 amino acids. The CDR3 here is CSVALGITYEQYF. The CDR3 coding sequence is TGCAGCGTGGCACTTGGGATCACCTACGAGCAGTACTTC.

This clonotype was found many times. This chain connects TRBV7-2 to TRBJ2-3, with TRBD2 identical over 15 bases. The CDR3 loop spans 19 amino acids. V lost 1 base and J lost 7; bases outside the gene matches: 12. CDR1 and CDR2 from the germline V gene are SGHTA and FQGNSA. CDR3 protein: CASSLVGTSGRIGVNTQYF. In DNA form, the CDR3 reads TGTGCCAGCAGCTTAGTGGGGACTAGCGGGAGGATCGGGGTGAATACGCAGTATTTT.

The chain uses TRBV6-5 and TRBJ1-5; D is unclear. This CDR3 spans 15 amino acids. V shed 0 bases and J shed 3 bases, with 9 bases lying between them. In germline, CDR1 is MNHEY, CDR2 SVGAGI. CDR3 bases: TGTGCCAGCAGTTACTCTGAACAAGTCAATCAGCCCCAGCATTTT. This codes for CASSYSEQVNQPQHF.

Regarding this clonotype: With a much larger clone just one base away, this may be a read error. This chain uses TRBV15 with TRBJ2-7; the match to TRBD1 covers 7 bases. Germline CDR1 reads LNHNV; CDR2 reads YYDKDF (reference sequence). The J segment lost 2 bases and the V segment lost 4 bases, leaving 5 bases of the junction unmatched. CDR3 length: 14 amino acids. CDR3 bases: TGTGCCACCAGCATCGCTACAGGGGCCTACGAGCAGTACTTC. Amino acids: CATSIATGAYEQYF.

This clonotype has ten or more counts. V and J are TRBV5-5 and TRBJ2-7; 7 positions agree with TRBD1. The V gene's germline CDR1 is SGHKS and CDR2 YYEKEE (reference sequence). This CDR3 has 14 amino acids. J was trimmed by 7 bases and V by 3 bases; bases with no gene match: 10. The CDR3 reads CASSSGQTTREQYF. The DNA of the CDR3 is TGTGCCAGCAGCTCGGGACAGACTACTCGGGAGCAGTACTTC.

This clonotype was seen many times. The chain is built from TRBV30 and TRBJ1-1; TRBD1 matches 9 bases. The V gene end was trimmed by 8 bases and the J gene end by 4 bases; junction bases not matched to a gene: 14. Germline V gene sequence: CDR1 GTSNPN, CDR2 SVGIG (reference sequence). The length of the CDR3 is 15 residues. The CDR3 loop reads CARGQGIPMSTEAFF. The CDR3 DNA reads TGTGCCCGGGGACAGGGAATACCCATGAGCACTGAAGCTTTCTTT.

This clonotype was found many times. The V gene is TRBV27, the J gene TRBJ2-1, with 8 bases aligning to TRBD2. V shed 6 bases and J 5 bases; nucleotides not matched to a gene: 12. Germline V gives CDR1 MNHEY, CDR2 SMNVEV (reference sequence). CDR3 length: 16 amino acids. CDR3 loop: CASRYSGVVRDNEQFF. The CDR3, as DNA: TGTGCCAGCAGATATAGCGGGGTCGTTAGGGACAATGAGCAGTTCTTC.

This clonotype was seen at least ten times. The V and J genes are TRBV12-3 or TRBV12-4 and TRBJ2-3, with 12 bases lining up with TRBD2. This CDR3 has 17 amino acids. Trimming removed 6 bases from V and 0 bases from J; junction bases left unmatched: 7. CDR3 nucleotides: TGTGCCAGCAGCCCCGGGACTAGCGGGCCTAGCACAGATACGCAGTATTTT. Protein sequence: CASSPGTSGPSTDTQYF.

At least ten counts were recorded for this clonotype. This sequence joins TRBV20-1 and TRBJ1-5; D is possibly TRBD1 (5 bases). Germline V CDR1 and CDR2: DFQATT, SNEGSKA (reference sequence). V lost 3 bases to trimming and J lost 4 bases, with 16 bases between them. This CDR3 has 15 residues. The CDR3 reads CSARAPGGRNQPQHF. The CDR3 DNA sequence: TGCAGTGCTAGGGCGCCTGGGGGGAGGAATCAGCCCCAGCATTTT.

The CDR3 DNA reads TGTGCCAGCAGTTTCCTTAGCGGATCCTACAATGAGCAGTTCTTC. Protein product: CASSFLSGSYNEQFF. The V call is TRBV27, the J call TRBJ2-1, with D perhaps TRBD2 (6 bases). Germline loops: CDR1 MNHEY, CDR2 SMNVEV (reference sequence). There are 15 residues in the CDR3. With 3 bases removed from V and 1 base from J, the gap between germline ends came to 10 bases.

The chain is built from TRBV5-6 and TRBJ2-5; 8 bases line up with TRBD1. The germline V gene has CDR1 SGHDT and CDR2 YYEEEE. The trim removed 4 bases at V and 5 bases at J, leaving 4 bases unmatched. The CDR3 totals 13 residues. The CDR3 region has the DNA TGTGCCAGCAGCCTACGGGACAGGGAGACCCAGTACTTC. The encoded protein is CASSLRDRETQYF. The full variable domain, rest sourced from reference TRBV5-6 and TRBJ2-5, is DAGVTQSPTHLIKTRGQQVTLRCSPKSGHDTVSWYQQALGQGPQFIFQYYEEEERQRGNFPDRFSGHQFPNYSSELNVNALLLGDSALYLCASSLRDRETQYFGPGTRLLVL.

This clonotype showed up many times. This sequence joins TRBV7-2 and TRBJ2-1, with D tentatively TRBD1 (6 bases). This CDR3 has 15 residues. Germline lookup yields CDR1 SGHTA and CDR2 FQGNSA. The V end lost 5 bases, the J end lost 9 bases, and 20 bases lay between the germline ends. CDR3 DNA: TGTGCCAGCAGCCAAGCCGGGACACGGAGTATTGAGCAGTTCTTC. Residues: CASSQAGTRSIEQFF.

The V call is TRBV28, the J call TRBJ2-2; 10 bases are a match to TRBD2. CDR3 length: 18 amino acids. J was trimmed by 0 bases and V by 5 bases; bases with no gene match: 9. The germline V gene encodes CDR1 MDHEN and CDR2 SYDVKM. DNA of the CDR3: TGTGCCAGCAGTGCCAGCGGGAGGGGACAATCGAACACCGGGGAGCTGTTTTTT. Its translation: CASSASGRGQSNTGELFF.

The chain couples TRBV19 to TRBJ2-1, with a weak D call TRBD2 (6 bases). Per germline, CDR1 LNHDA and CDR2 SQIVND (reference sequence). The V end lost 7 bases, the J end lost 5 bases, and 12 bases lay between the germline ends. The CDR3 is 13 residues long. CDR3 bases: TGTGCCAGTACCTCGGGGGAGCACAATGAGCAGTTCTTC. Its translation: CASTSGEHNEQFF.

The count of this clonotype is one. The V gene is TRBV19, the J gene TRBJ1-1, with 7 nucleotides matching TRBD1. The CDR3 loop spans 16 amino acids. The junction had 11 bases not matched to a gene; V was cut back by 5 bases and J by 2 bases. Germline V gene sequence: CDR1 LNHDA, CDR2 SQIVND (reference sequence). This CDR3 reads CASSPLTGTANTEAFF. CDR3 in DNA: TGTGCCAGTAGTCCCCTAACCGGGACAGCCAACACTGAAGCTTTCTTT.

This clonotype has a handful of counts. The rearrangement uses TRBV5-1 and TRBJ2-2; TRBD1 matches 9 bases. This CDR3 comprises 16 residues. Germline CDR1 is SGHRS and CDR2 is YFSETQ. Trimming removed 3 bases from V and 2 bases from J; junction bases left unmatched: 5. This CDR3 is CASSSGTGLNTGELFF. The CDR3 nucleotides are TGCGCCAGCAGCTCCGGGACAGGGCTAAACACCGGGGAGCTGTTTTTT.

In its sample, this clonotype was seen many times. V is TRBV6-1 and J is TRBJ2-4, with 9 bases fitting TRBD1. This CDR3 is built from 14 residues. CDR1 MNHNS and CDR2 SASEGT come from the germline V gene. With 5 bases clipped from V and 5 bases from J, the junction kept 4 bases outside the gene matches. The chain's CDR3 is CASSHGTGQNIQYF. Written as DNA, the CDR3 is TGTGCCAGCAGTCACGGGACAGGGCAAAACATTCAGTACTTC.

This clonotype was counted many times. The V gene is TRBV7-9, the J gene TRBJ1-1; no clear D. The V gene's germline CDR1 is SEHNR and CDR2 FQNEAQ (reference sequence). Trimming shortened V by 3 bases and J by 0 bases, and 11 bases separated the two germline ends. CDR3 length equals 15 residues. CDR3 region: CASSFWPSMNTEAFF. The CDR3 region has the DNA TGTGCCAGCAGCTTCTGGCCTTCTATGAACACTGAAGCTTTCTTT.

This clonotype was counted only a few times. The chain recombines TRBV29-1 with TRBJ1-2; 7 positions match TRBD1. J was trimmed by 6 bases and V by 5 bases; bases with no gene match: 12. Germline V lookup: CDR1 SQVTM, CDR2 ANQGSEA. The CDR3 is 14 amino acids. The chain's CDR3 is CSVTGDSSIDGYTF. The DNA for the CDR3 is TGCAGCGTTACCGGGGACAGCTCAATCGATGGCTACACCTTC.

This clonotype was detected ten times or more. The chain links TRBV6-1 to TRBJ1-1, with 10 bases lining up with TRBD1. Germline assignment: CDR1 MNHNS and CDR2 SASEGT. After removal of 5 bases from V and 5 bases from J, the junction contained 5 bases not matched to a gene. The CDR3 is made up of 14 amino acids. The CDR3 coding sequence is TGTGCCAGCAGTAGACAGGGGGCTGGAACTGAAGCTTTCTTT. This encodes CASSRQGAGTEAFF.